This TCR beta chain appears in the sequencing data of a study of T cells after yellow fever vaccination. Whole-study findings and limits: Researchers cautioned that FACS-sorted repertoires could harbor abundant clonotypes contaminating from the bulk population. Subsequent to the booster, the majority of primary-vaccination clones reappeared (about 97% CD4, 70% to 90% CD8).

This clonotype was recorded a few times. No antigen is known for it. For TCR, cDNA came from 5'RACE template switching, which added a universal primer site and UMIs. Via MiXCR, TCRdb re-called the 5' RACE reads, giving one row per CDR3 protein. The table has roughly 250,000 distinct CDR3 sequences, around 13% seen once. This specimen was CD4+ T cells sorted from PBMCs, taken 45 days after the yellow fever booster vaccination. This sequence was found in a man in his thirties or forties who received the YFV17D yellow fever vaccine.

DNA of the CDR3: TGCAGTGCTAGGAGACGGGGACTAGCGGGAGAGTCCTACAATGAGCAGTTCTTC. Translated: CSARRRGLAGESYNEQFF. V and J are TRBV20-1 and TRBJ2-1; TRBD2 matches at 14 bases. Looked up from germline, CDR1 is DFQATT and CDR2 is SNEGSKA (reference sequence). V gave up 3 bases and J gave up 1 base; unmatched junction bases: 8. CDR3 length: 18 residues.